One TCR beta chain is described in this entry. The antigen is undetermined. Only in-frame clones appear in the TCRdb table, and some are missing; sequencing was by immunoSEQ multiplex PCR. The sample holds approximately 100,000 clones, roughly 87% seen once. These data originate in a study of identifying expanded T cells in peripheral blood. CDR3 length equals 14 residues. CDR1 is WSHSY and CDR2 is SAAADI in the germline V gene. After removal of 3 bases from V and 3 bases from J, the junction contained 1 base not matched to a gene. No infections or other immune events were documented during collection. Study-wide results and limits: Variance in clone template counts between approximately two-week samples significantly increased with total template count across all healthy donors. Technical replicates showed around 1.3 changed clones; around 2 weeks about 16.4; four weeks 19.

The source material was blood. The sequence derives from a person aged 18 to 69 in good health. The chain joins TRBV10-2 to TRBJ2-5; 10 bases map to TRBD2. The CDR3 loop reads CASSDLAGEETQYF. DNA for the CDR3: TGCGCCAGCAGTGACCTAGCGGGGGAAGAGACCCAGTACTTC.